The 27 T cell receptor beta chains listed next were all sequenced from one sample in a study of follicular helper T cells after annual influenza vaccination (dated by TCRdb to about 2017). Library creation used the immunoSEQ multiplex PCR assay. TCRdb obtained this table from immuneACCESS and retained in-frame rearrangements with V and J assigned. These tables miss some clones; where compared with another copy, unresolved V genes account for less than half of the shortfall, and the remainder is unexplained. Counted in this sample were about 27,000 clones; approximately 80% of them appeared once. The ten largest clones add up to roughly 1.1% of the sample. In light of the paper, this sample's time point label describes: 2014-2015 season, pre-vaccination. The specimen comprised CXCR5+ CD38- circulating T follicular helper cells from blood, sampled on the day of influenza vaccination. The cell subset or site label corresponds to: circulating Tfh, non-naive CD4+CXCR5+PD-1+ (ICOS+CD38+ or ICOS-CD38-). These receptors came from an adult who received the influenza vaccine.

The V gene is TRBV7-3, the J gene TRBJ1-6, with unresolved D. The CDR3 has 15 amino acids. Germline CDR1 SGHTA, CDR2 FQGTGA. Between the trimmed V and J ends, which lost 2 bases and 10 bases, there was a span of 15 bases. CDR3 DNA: TGTGCCAGCAGCTTACACGCAGAACCCATGTCACCCCTCCACTTT. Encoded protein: CASSLHAEPMSPLHF.

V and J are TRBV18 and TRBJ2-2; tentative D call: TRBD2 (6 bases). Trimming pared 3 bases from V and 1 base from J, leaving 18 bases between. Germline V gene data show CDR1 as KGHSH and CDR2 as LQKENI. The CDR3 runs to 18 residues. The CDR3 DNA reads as TGTGCCAGCTCACCGCGCGCCTTGGAGCGGGTGAACACCGGGGAGCTGTTTTTT. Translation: CASSPRALERVNTGELFF. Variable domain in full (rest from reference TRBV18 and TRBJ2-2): NAGVMQNPRHLVRRRGQEARLRCSPMKGHSHVYWYRQLPEEGLKFMVYLQKENIIDESGMPKERFSAEFPKEGPSILRIQQVVRGDSAAYFCASSPRALERVNTGELFFGEGSRLTVL.

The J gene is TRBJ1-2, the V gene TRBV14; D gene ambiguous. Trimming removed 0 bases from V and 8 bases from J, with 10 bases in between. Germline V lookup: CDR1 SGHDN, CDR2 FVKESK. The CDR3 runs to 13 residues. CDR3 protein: CASSQEGGSGYTF. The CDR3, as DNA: TGTGCCAGCAGCCAAGAGGGAGGGAGCGGCTACACCTTC.

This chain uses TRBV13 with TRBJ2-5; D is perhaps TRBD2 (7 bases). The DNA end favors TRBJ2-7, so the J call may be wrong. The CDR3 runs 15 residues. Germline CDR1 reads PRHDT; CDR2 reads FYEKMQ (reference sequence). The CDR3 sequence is CASSAGDYSSYEQYF. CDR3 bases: TGTGCCAGCAGCGCAGGGGACTACTCCTCCTACGAGCAGTACTTC.

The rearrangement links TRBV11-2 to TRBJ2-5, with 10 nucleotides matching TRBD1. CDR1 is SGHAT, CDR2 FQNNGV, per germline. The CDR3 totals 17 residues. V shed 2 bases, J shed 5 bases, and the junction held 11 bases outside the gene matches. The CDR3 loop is CASSLRSGQGMVETQYF. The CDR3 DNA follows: TGTGCCAGCAGCTTACGCTCGGGACAGGGGATGGTGGAGACCCAGTACTTC.

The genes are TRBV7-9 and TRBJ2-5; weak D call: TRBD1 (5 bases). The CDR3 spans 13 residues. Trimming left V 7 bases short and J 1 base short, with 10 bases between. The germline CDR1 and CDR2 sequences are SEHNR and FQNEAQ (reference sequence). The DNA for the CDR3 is TGTGCCAGCATCCCCAGGGCCCAAGAGACCCAGTACTTC. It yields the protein CASIPRAQETQYF. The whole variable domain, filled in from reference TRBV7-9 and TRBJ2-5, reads DTGVSQNPRHKITKRGQNVTFRCDPISEHNRLYWYRQTLGQGPEFLTYFQNEAQLEKSRLLSDRFSAERPKGSFSTLEIQRTEQGDSAMYLCASIPRAQETQYFGPGTRLLVL.

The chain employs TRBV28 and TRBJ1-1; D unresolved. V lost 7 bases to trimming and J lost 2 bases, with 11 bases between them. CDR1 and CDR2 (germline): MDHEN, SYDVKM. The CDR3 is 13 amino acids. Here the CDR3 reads CASKRDYNTEAFF. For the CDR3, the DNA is TGTGCCAGCAAGCGGGATTATAACACTGAAGCTTTCTTT.

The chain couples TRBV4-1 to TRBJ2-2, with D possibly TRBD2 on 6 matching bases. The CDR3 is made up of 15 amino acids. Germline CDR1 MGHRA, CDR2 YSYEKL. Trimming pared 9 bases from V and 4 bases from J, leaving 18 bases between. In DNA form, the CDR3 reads TGCGCCAGTTCCCTCGGGGAGGCTCGCACCGGGGAGCTGTTTTTT. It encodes CASSLGEARTGELFF.

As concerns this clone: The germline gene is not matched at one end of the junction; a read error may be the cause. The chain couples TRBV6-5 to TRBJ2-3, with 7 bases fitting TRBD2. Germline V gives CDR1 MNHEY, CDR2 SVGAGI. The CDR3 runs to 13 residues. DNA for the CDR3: TGTGCCGGCAGAACGGGGCGGGGGAGTACGCAGTATTTT. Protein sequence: CAGRTGRGSTQYF.

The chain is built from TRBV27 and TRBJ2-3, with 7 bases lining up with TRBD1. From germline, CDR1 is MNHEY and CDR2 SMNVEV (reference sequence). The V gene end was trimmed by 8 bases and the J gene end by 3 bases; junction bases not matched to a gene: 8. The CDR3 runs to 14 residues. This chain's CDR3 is CASRPGGVTDTQYF. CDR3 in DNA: TGTGCCAGCCGCCCAGGGGGAGTAACAGATACGCAGTATTTT.

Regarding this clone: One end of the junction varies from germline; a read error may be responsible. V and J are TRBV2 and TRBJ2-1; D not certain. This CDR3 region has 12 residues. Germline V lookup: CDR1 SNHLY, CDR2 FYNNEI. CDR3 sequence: CASSPSDNEQFF. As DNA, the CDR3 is TGTGCCAGCAGTCCCTCCGACAATGAGCAGTTCTTC.

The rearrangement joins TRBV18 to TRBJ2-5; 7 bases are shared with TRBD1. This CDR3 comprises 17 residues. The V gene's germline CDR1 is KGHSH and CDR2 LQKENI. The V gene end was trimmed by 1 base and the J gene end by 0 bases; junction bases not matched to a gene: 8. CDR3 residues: CASSPRMTGTNQETQYF. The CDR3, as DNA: TGTGCCAGCTCACCACGGATGACAGGGACAAACCAAGAGACCCAGTACTTC.

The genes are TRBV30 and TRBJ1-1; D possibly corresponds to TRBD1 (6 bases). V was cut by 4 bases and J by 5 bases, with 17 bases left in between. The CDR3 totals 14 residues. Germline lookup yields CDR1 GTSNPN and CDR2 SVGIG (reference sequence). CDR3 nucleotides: TGTGCCTGGACGGGCGGGGGGGCGAGGACTGAAGCTTTCTTT. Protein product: CAWTGGGARTEAFF.

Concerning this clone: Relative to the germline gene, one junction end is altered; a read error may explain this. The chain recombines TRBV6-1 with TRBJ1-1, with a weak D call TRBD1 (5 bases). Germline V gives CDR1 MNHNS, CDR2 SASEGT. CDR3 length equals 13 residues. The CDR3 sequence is CASKTAANAEAFF. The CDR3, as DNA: TGTGCCAGCAAGACAGCCGCGAACGCTGAAGCTTTCTTT.

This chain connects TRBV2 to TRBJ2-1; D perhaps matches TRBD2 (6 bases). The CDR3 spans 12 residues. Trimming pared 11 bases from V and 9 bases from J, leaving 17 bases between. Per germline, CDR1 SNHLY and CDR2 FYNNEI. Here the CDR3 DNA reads TGTGCCGGCTCTTGGGGGGTACGTGAGCAGTTCTTC. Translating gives CAGSWGVREQFF. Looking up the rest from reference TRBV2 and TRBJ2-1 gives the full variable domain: EPEVTQTPSHQVTQMGQEVILRCVPISNHLYFYWYRQILGQKVEFLVSFYNNEISEKSEIFDDQFSVERPDGSNFTLKIRSTKLEDSAMYFCAGSWGVREQFFGPGTRLTVL.

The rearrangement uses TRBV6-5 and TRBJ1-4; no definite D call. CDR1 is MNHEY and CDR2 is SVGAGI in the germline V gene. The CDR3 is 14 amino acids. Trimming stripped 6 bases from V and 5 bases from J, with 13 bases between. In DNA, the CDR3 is TGTGCCAGCAGGGAGACCTTTGGGAATGAAAAACTGTTTTTT. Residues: CASRETFGNEKLFF.

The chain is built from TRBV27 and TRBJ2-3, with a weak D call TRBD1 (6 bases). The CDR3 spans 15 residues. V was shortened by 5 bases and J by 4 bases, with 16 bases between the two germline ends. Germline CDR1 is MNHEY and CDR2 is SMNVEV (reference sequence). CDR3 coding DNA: TGTGCCAGCAGTATTACAGGGAAGTCCGCAGATACGCAGTATTTT. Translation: CASSITGKSADTQYF.

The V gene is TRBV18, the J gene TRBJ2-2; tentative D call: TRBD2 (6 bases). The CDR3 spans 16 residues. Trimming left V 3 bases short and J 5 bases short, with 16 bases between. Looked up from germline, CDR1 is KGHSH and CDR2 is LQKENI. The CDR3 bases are TGTGCCAGCTCACCCCCAGGCGGGGATCGGACCGGGGAGCTGTTTTTT. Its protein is CASSPPGGDRTGELFF.

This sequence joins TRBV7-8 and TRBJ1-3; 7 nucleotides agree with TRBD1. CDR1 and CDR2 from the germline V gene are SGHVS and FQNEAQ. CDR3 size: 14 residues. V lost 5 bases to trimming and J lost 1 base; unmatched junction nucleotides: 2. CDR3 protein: CASSRQGSGNTIYF. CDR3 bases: TGTGCCAGCAGCCGACAGGGATCTGGAAACACCATATATTTT.

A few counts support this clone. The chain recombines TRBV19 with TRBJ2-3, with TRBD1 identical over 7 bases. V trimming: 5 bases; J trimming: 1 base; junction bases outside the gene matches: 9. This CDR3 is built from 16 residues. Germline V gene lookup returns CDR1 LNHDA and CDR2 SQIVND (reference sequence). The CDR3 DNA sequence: TGTGCCAGTAGTTTTTCGACAGGGTCGCGCACAGATACGCAGTATTTT. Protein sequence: CASSFSTGSRTDTQYF.

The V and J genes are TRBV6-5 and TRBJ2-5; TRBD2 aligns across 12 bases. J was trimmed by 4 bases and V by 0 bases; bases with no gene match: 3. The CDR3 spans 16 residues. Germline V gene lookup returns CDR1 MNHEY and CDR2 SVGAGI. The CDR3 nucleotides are TGTGCCAGCAGTTACTCGACTAGCGGGGGTCTAGAGACCCAGTACTTC. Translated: CASSYSTSGGLETQYF.

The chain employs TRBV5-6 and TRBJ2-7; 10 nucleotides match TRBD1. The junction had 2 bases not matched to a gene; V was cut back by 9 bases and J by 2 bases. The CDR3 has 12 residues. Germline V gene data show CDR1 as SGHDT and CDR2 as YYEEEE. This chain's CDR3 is CATGTGAYEQYF. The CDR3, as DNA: TGTGCCACTGGGACAGGGGCCTACGAGCAGTACTTC.

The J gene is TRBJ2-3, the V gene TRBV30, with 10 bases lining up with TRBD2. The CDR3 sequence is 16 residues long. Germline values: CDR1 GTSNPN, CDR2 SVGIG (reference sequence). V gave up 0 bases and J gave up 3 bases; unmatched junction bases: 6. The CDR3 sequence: CAWSVLSGRVTDTQYF. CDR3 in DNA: TGTGCCTGGAGTGTACTAAGCGGGAGGGTGACAGATACGCAGTATTTT.

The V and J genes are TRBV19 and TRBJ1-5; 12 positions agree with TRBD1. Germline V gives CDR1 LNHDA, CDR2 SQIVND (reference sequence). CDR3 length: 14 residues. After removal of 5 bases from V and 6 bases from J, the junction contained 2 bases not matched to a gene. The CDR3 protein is CASSGTGGGQPQHF. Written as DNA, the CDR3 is TGTGCCAGTAGTGGGACAGGGGGCGGTCAGCCCCAGCATTTT.

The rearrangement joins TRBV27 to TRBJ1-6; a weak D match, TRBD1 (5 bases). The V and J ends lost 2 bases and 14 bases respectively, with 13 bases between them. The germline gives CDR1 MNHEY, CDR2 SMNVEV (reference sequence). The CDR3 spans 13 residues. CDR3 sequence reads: CASSLIVGGALHF. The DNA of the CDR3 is TGTGCCAGCAGTTTAATAGTCGGGGGAGCCCTCCACTTT.

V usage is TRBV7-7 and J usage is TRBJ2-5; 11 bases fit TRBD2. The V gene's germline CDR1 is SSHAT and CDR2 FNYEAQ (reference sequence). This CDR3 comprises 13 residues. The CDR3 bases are TGTGCTTCGACGACTAGCGGGGAAGAGACCCAGTACTTC. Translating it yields CASTTSGEETQYF.

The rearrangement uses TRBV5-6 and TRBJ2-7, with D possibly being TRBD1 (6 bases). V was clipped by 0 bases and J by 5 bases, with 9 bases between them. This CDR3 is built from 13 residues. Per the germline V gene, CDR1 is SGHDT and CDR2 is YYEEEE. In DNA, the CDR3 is TGTGCCAGCAGCTTGGACAGGGTTCACGAGCAGTACTTC. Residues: CASSLDRVHEQYF.